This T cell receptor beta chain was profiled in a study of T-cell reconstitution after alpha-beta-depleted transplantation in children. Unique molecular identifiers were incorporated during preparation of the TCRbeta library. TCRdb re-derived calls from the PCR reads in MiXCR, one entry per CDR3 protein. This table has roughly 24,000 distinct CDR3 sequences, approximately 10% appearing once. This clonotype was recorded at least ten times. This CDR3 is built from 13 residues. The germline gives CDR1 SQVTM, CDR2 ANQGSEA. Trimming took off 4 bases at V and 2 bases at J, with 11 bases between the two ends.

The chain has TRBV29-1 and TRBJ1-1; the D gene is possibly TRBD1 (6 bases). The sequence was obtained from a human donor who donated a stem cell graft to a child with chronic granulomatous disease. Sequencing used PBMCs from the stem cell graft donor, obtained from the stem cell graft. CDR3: CSVGWDTNTEAFF. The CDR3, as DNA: TGCAGCGTTGGTTGGGACACAAACACTGAAGCTTTCTTT.